The 15 T cell receptor beta chains in this list originate from one sample, sequenced in a study of T cells in Graves' hyperthyroidism and ophthalmopathy. RNA transcripts yielded amplified TCR beta CDR3 regions. In the first-round RT-PCR of the TCR CDR3, the HTBI primer set was used. TCRdb reprocessed the multiplex PCR reads via MiXCR and lists one record per CDR3 protein. The sample holds roughly 420,000 distinct CDR3 sequences, more than 15% seen once. Input material: blood. These receptors originate from a young woman with Graves' hyperthyroidism.

This clonotype showed up just a few times. The V gene is TRBV5-1, the J gene TRBJ1-2; D is undetermined. Deletions cut 3 bases from V and 2 bases from J, with 14 bases between. There are 15 residues in the CDR3. Germline-derived CDR1 and CDR2 are SGHRS and YFSETQ. The CDR3 reads CASSSSTGQNYGYTF. The DNA of the CDR3 is TGCGCCAGCAGCTCCAGCACGGGCCAAAACTATGGCTACACCTTC.

V and J are TRBV7-6 and TRBJ2-3, with D possibly TRBD2 on 6 matching bases. Germline loops: CDR1 SGHVS, CDR2 FNYEAQ. The CDR3 contains 16 residues. V gave up 3 bases and J gave up 0 bases, with 13 bases separating them. DNA of the CDR3: TGTGCCAGCAGCTTCTCTACCCGGGGGAGCACAGATACGCAGTATTTT. Protein product: CASSFSTRGSTDTQYF.

The V gene is TRBV6-1, the J gene TRBJ1-3; perhaps TRBD1 as D (6 bases). Deletions cut 5 bases from V and 9 bases from J, with 23 bases between. In germline, CDR1 is MNHNS, CDR2 SASEGT. This CDR3 is 16 amino acids long. In DNA, the CDR3 is TGTGCCAGCAGTCGCGAGGACAGCCCAGGACGTCCCACCATATATTTT. Protein sequence: CASSREDSPGRPTIYF.

This clonotype appeared many times. The genes are TRBV9 and TRBJ1-1; no firm D call. Trimming pared 1 base from V and 1 base from J, leaving 11 bases between. The germline gives CDR1 SGDLS, CDR2 YYNGEE. The CDR3 consists of 15 residues. CDR3 sequence (DNA): TGTGCCAGCAGCGTAAGGTTAGGAGGGAACACTGAAGCTTTCTTT. Translated: CASSVRLGGNTEAFF.

This clonotype was detected many times. The chain recombines TRBV7-2 with TRBJ1-1, with a possible D match to TRBD1 (5 bases). The V end was cut by 4 bases, the J end by 7 bases, with 16 bases between. Germline V gene sequence: CDR1 SGHTA, CDR2 FQGNSA. The CDR3 length is 14 residues. Written as DNA, the CDR3 is TGTGCCAGCAGCTATGACAGTAGGGGTAATGAAGCTTTCTTT. This sequence encodes CASSYDSRGNEAFF.

There are many counts of this clonotype. This chain joins TRBV24-1 and TRBJ1-5; TRBD1 matches at 7 bases. V trimming: 2 bases; J trimming: 7 bases; junction bases outside the gene matches: 1. The CDR3 runs to 13 residues. CDR1 is KGHDR, CDR2 SFDVKD, per germline. The CDR3 loop is CATSDSGGQPQHF. Written as DNA, the CDR3 is TGTGCCACCAGTGATTCAGGGGGACAGCCCCAGCATTTT.

This clonotype has ten or more counts. J is TRBJ1-1 and V is TRBV6-2 or TRBV6-3, with D tentatively TRBD1 (6 bases). With 6 bases removed from V and 6 bases from J, the gap between germline ends came to 23 bases. The CDR3 length is 16 residues. Germline values: CDR1 MNHEY, CDR2 SVGEGT. The CDR3 reads CASSLTWTDRLPEAFF. The CDR3 DNA is TGTGCCAGCAGCCTGACTTGGACCGACAGGCTCCCTGAAGCTTTCTTT.

This clonotype was observed at least ten times. V is TRBV7-8 and J is TRBJ1-4; weak D call: TRBD1 (5 bases). Germline loops: CDR1 SGHVS, CDR2 FQNEAQ. This CDR3 has 17 amino acids. Trimming shortened V by 5 bases and J by 1 base, and 17 bases separated the two germline ends. The chain's CDR3 is CASSRRGWVQTNEKLFF. The CDR3 nucleotides read TGTGCCAGCAGCCGAAGGGGATGGGTGCAAACTAATGAAAAACTGTTTTTT.

The chain employs TRBV5-1 and TRBJ1-5, with no clear D. This CDR3 comprises 14 residues. V lost 5 bases, J lost 3 bases, and 12 bases lay in between. Germline lookup yields CDR1 SGHRS and CDR2 YFSETQ. CDR3 residues: CASSSDGFNQPQHF. CDR3 sequence (DNA): TGCGCCAGCAGTTCCGACGGATTCAATCAGCCCCAGCATTTT. Using reference TRBV5-1 and TRBJ1-5 for the parts outside the CDR3, the full variable domain is KAGVTQTPRYLIKTRGQQVTLSCSPISGHRSVSWYQQTPGQGLQFLFEYFSETQRNKGNFPGRFSGRQFSNSRSEMNVSTLELGDSALYLCASSSDGFNQPQHFGDGTRLSIL.

This clonotype was recorded many times. V gene TRBV5-1 combines with J gene TRBJ1-2, with D unclear. CDR3 length: 14 amino acids. Germline CDR1 reads SGHRS; CDR2 reads YFSETQ. V lost 4 bases and J 8 bases, leaving 18 bases between the germline ends. The CDR3 coding sequence is TGCGCCAGCAGCCCACGCCGAGACCCGCCGGGCTACACCTTC. Amino acid sequence: CASSPRRDPPGYTF.

This clonotype has a handful of counts. The genes are TRBV7-9 and TRBJ1-1, with D possibly TRBD1 on 5 matching bases. V was shortened by 5 bases and J by 8 bases, with 15 bases between the two germline ends. This CDR3 spans 13 amino acids. Germline values: CDR1 SEHNR, CDR2 FQNEAQ (reference sequence). DNA of the CDR3: TGTGCCAGCAGCCAAGCCGGGCGGGGCGAAGCTTTCTTT. Translating it yields CASSQAGRGEAFF.

There are many counts of this clonotype. This sequence joins TRBV15 and TRBJ1-2; possibly TRBD1 for D (5 bases). Germline V gene lookup returns CDR1 LNHNV and CDR2 YYDKDF (reference sequence). CDR3 length: 15 amino acids. Trimming cost V 3 bases and J 4 bases, with 15 bases left between them. CDR3 nucleotide sequence: TGTGCCACCAGCAGGGTGGGGGATAGGGGCTATGGCTACACCTTC. Translation gives CATSRVGDRGYGYTF.

At least ten counts were recorded for this clonotype. The V and J genes are TRBV3-1 and TRBJ1-1, with no clear D. Germline values: CDR1 LGHDT, CDR2 YNNKEL (reference sequence). Trimming removed 0 bases from V and 0 bases from J, with 8 bases in between. This CDR3 region has 15 residues. The CDR3 DNA follows: TGTGCCAGCAGCCAAGATCGGCTTATGAACACTGAAGCTTTCTTT. Encoded protein: CASSQDRLMNTEAFF.

This clonotype occurred many times. V usage is TRBV7-9 and J usage is TRBJ2-7, with D possibly TRBD2 on 6 matching bases. The CDR3 is made up of 14 amino acids. Germline lookup yields CDR1 SEHNR and CDR2 FQNEAQ (reference sequence). Trimming removed 3 bases at V and 4 bases at J, with 13 bases between. The CDR3 region has the DNA TGTGCCAGCAGCTTGTCGGGGGTTTTATACGAGCAGTACTTC. Its protein is CASSLSGVLYEQYF.

The V and J genes are TRBV5-1 and TRBJ2-6; no definite D call. The length of the CDR3 is 15 residues. From germline, CDR1 is SGHRS and CDR2 YFSETQ. Trimming took 6 bases from V and 0 from J, leaving 10 bases between them. The chain's CDR3 is CASTHLTSGANVLTF. The CDR3 nucleotides read TGCGCCAGCACCCACCTTACCTCTGGGGCCAACGTCCTGACTTTC.